These T cell receptor beta chains were read from a single sample in a study of cytotoxic CD8 clonotypes in ibrutinib-treated CLL. Here immunoSEQ multiplex PCR was the method, and the copy in TCRdb shows in-frame clones only, minus some. The top ten hold about two fifths of the sample, which has roughly 56,000 clones, about three quarters seen once. The source was PBMCs, collected after 12 months of ibrutinib treatment. These receptors were obtained from a human donor with chronic lymphocytic leukemia. The CDR3 runs from the conserved cysteine through the conserved F or W. Each record gives: J gene, D gene, clone size, V gene, CDR3 DNA, CDR3 protein. A D gene is named only where the DNA matches it firmly. Clone sizes are given selectively: once, few, many, or a class where the clone is expanded.

J gene: TRBJ2-2; D gene: .; clone size: .; V gene: TRBV6-1; CDR3 DNA: TGTGCCAGCAGTCCGCAGACCACCGGGGAGCTGTTTTTT; CDR3 protein: CASSPQTTGELFF
J gene: TRBJ1-1; D gene: .; clone size: .; V gene: TRBV5-1; CDR3 DNA: TGCGCCAGCAGCGACGGGCCCCCGGACATTAATGAAGCTTTCTTT; CDR3 protein: CASSDGPPDINEAFF
J gene: TRBJ1-5; D gene: TRBD1; clone size: few; V gene: TRBV19; CDR3 DNA: TGTGCCAGTAGTCCTGGACAGGGGTACAATCAGCCCCAGCATTTT; CDR3 protein: CASSPGQGYNQPQHF
J gene: TRBJ2-5; D gene: .; clone size: once; V gene: TRBV18; CDR3 DNA: TGTGCCAGCTCACCAGAATTCTCAGGGTGGGAGACCCAGTACTTC; CDR3 protein: CASSPEFSGWETQYF
J gene: TRBJ2-2; D gene: TRBD1; clone size: .; V gene: TRBV7-2; CDR3 DNA: TGTGCCAGCAGCCAAACCATACAGGGGGCGGGTACAACCGGGGAGCTGTTTTTT; CDR3 protein: CASSQTIQGAGTTGELFF
J gene: TRBJ2-7; D gene: .; clone size: .; V gene: TRBV9; CDR3 DNA: TGTGCCAGCAGCGTGTATGCCGGTGGGTACGAGCAGTACTTC; CDR3 protein: CASSVYAGGYEQYF
J gene: TRBJ2-7; D gene: TRBD2; clone size: .; V gene: TRBV4-1; CDR3 DNA: TGCGCCAGCAGCCAAGATTGGCTAGCGGAGACCTACGAGCAGTACTTC; CDR3 protein: CASSQDWLAETYEQYF
J gene: TRBJ1-2; D gene: .; clone size: .; V gene: TRBV19; CDR3 DNA: TGTGCCAGTAGTATGGACAGAAACTATGGCTACACCTTC; CDR3 protein: CASSMDRNYGYTF
J gene: TRBJ2-1; D gene: .; clone size: .; V gene: TRBV5-1; CDR3 DNA: TGCGCCAGCAGCTTCGGCGGGCGGTTTAATGAGCAGTTCTTC; CDR3 protein: CASSFGGRFNEQFF
J gene: TRBJ2-5; D gene: TRBD2; clone size: .; V gene: TRBV5-1; CDR3 DNA: TGCGCCAGCAGCTTGGAGTCTAGCGGGTCACAAGAGACCCAGTACTTC; CDR3 protein: CASSLESSGSQETQYF
J gene: TRBJ1-2; D gene: TRBD1; clone size: .; V gene: TRBV28; CDR3 DNA: TGTGCCAGCAGTTCCCACGGACAGGCTAACTATGGCTACACCTTC; CDR3 protein: CASSSHGQANYGYTF
J gene: TRBJ1-1; D gene: .; clone size: .; V gene: TRBV13; CDR3 DNA: TGTGCCAGCGAGCCCGGGGGGCGAGCCACTGAAGCTTTCTTT; CDR3 protein: CASEPGGRATEAFF
J gene: TRBJ1-1; D gene: .; clone size: .; V gene: TRBV5-1; CDR3 DNA: TGCGCCAGCAGCTTGTTATTGCCTACAGGGACCAACACTGAAGCTTTCTTT; CDR3 protein: CASSLLLPTGTNTEAFF
J gene: TRBJ2-7; D gene: .; clone size: .; V gene: TRBV15; CDR3 DNA: TGTGCCACCAGCAGGGTAGTTGGGACGGGGAACTCCTACGAGCAGTACTTC; CDR3 protein: CATSRVVGTGNSYEQYF
J gene: TRBJ2-7; D gene: TRBD1; clone size: .; V gene: TRBV6-5; CDR3 DNA: TGTGCCAGCAGCAAACTCCGGGACAGGGCCCACGAGCAGTACTTC; CDR3 protein: CASSKLRDRAHEQYF
J gene: TRBJ2-3; D gene: TRBD2; clone size: .; V gene: TRBV6-6; CDR3 DNA: TGTGCCAGCACCTACGGGGGGATCACAGATACGCAGTATTTT; CDR3 protein: CASTYGGITDTQYF
J gene: TRBJ2-7; D gene: .; clone size: .; V gene: TRBV7-3; CDR3 DNA: TGTGCCAGCAGCTCCACGCCACGACAGGGGAGGGCGGCCTACGAGCAGTACTTC; CDR3 protein: CASSSTPRQGRAAYEQYF
J gene: TRBJ1-4; D gene: .; clone size: .; V gene: TRBV4-2; CDR3 DNA: TGTGCCAGCAGCCAAGATCTAATTGCCGCCCTTGCAAATGAAAAACTGTTTTTT; CDR3 protein: CASSQDLIAALANEKLFF
J gene: TRBJ2-2; D gene: .; clone size: .; V gene: TRBV9; CDR3 DNA: TGTGCCAGCAGCGTAGCTATGGGAGTAACCGGGGAGCTGTTTTTT; CDR3 protein: CASSVAMGVTGELFF
J gene: TRBJ1-3; D gene: .; clone size: .; V gene: TRBV5-1; CDR3 DNA: TGCGCCAGCAGCTTGGGAGTCATACCTGGAAACACCATATATTTT; CDR3 protein: CASSLGVIPGNTIYF
J gene: TRBJ2-7; D gene: .; clone size: .; V gene: TRBV29-1; CDR3 DNA: TGCAGTGCACCCCAGGGAGGGGGGCAGTACTTC; CDR3 protein: CSAPQGGGQYF
J gene: TRBJ1-2; D gene: .; clone size: .; V gene: TRBV4-3; CDR3 DNA: TGCGCCAGCAGCCAAGCTGCCGGCCAAAACTATGGCTACACCTTC; CDR3 protein: CASSQAAGQNYGYTF
J gene: TRBJ1-1; D gene: .; clone size: .; V gene: TRBV6-1; CDR3 DNA: TGTGCCAGCAGTGACGGTTTGGTGGTGAACACTGAAGCTTTCTTT; CDR3 protein: CASSDGLVVNTEAFF
J gene: TRBJ1-2; D gene: TRBD1; clone size: few; V gene: TRBV5-4; CDR3 DNA: TGTGCCAGCAGCTTGGACAGGGGGCTTGGCTACACCTTC; CDR3 protein: CASSLDRGLGYTF
J gene: TRBJ2-3; D gene: .; clone size: .; V gene: TRBV7-2; CDR3 DNA: TGTGCCAGCACCCGGAGCGCAGGGGACACAGATACGCAGTATTTT; CDR3 protein: CASTRSAGDTDTQYF
J gene: TRBJ1-1; D gene: TRBD1; clone size: few; V gene: TRBV29-1; CDR3 DNA: TGCAGCGTTGAGTTGACAGGGGTAAGGAACACTGAAGCTTTCTTT; CDR3 protein: CSVELTGVRNTEAFF
J gene: TRBJ2-2; D gene: TRBD1; clone size: few; V gene: TRBV7-3; CDR3 DNA: TGTGCCAGCAGCTTAAAGGGACAGGGCCCCACCGGGGAGCTGTTTTTT; CDR3 protein: CASSLKGQGPTGELFF
J gene: TRBJ2-7; D gene: TRBD2; clone size: .; V gene: TRBV5-4; CDR3 DNA: TGTGCCAGCAGGTCAGCGGGAGACTACGAGCAGTACTTC; CDR3 protein: CASRSAGDYEQYF
J gene: TRBJ2-5; D gene: TRBD2; clone size: .; V gene: TRBV14; CDR3 DNA: TGTGCCAGCAGCCAAGATTCAAGCGGGGGCGTCTGGACCCAGTACTTC; CDR3 protein: CASSQDSSGGVWTQYF